This T cell receptor beta chain was found in a study of technical replicates of blood from a handful of donors. The CDR3 spans 16 residues. The ends lost 6 bases at V and 1 base at J; junction bases unmatched: 9. Germline V gene lookup returns CDR1 MNHEY and CDR2 SMNVEV (reference sequence). Libraries were prepared by immunoSEQ multiplex PCR; TCRdb keeps only in-frame clonotypes and omits some of them. The top ten hold 3.9% of the sample, which has some 48,000 clones, roughly nine tenths seen once. The J gene is TRBJ1-1, the V gene TRBV27, with TRBD1 matching over 9 bases. Sequencing input: PBMCs. This TCR was sampled from a human donor in good health. Some clones in this sample may be carry-over from other donors' samples. In DNA form, the CDR3 reads TGTGCCAGCAGGCCTAGACAGGGGGAGAGGAACACTGAAGCTTTCTTT. It codes for CASRPRQGERNTEAFF.